The rows below give T cell receptor beta chains drawn from one sample of a study of T cell responses to AZD1222 COVID-19 vaccine. Data came from immunoSEQ multiplex PCR; TCRdb stores just in-frame clones and leaves some out. The table includes 75,000 to 95,000 clones, 70% to 90% detected once. Sample: peripheral blood, taken 28 days after the second dose of the MenACWY control vaccine. These receptors all stem from an adult who received the MenACWY meningococcal vaccine as a control. Both conserved end residues are part of each CDR3. Fields, in order: V gene, D gene, clone size, J gene, CDR3 length, CDR3 DNA, CDR3 protein. The D gene is left open where the match is weak. Some rows have no size entry. The others give once, few or many, or a class for an expanded clone.

TRBV6-5,TRBD1,-,TRBJ2-2,14,TGTGCCAGCACAGACAGGGTGAACACCGGGGAGCTGTTTTTT,CASTDRVNTGELFF
TRBV7-2,-,-,TRBJ2-7,15,TGTGCCAGCAGCTTTCTGGGAGACGGCTCCTACGAGCAGTACTTC,CASSFLGDGSYEQYF
TRBV7-9,-,-,TRBJ1-4,15,TGTGCCAGCAGACAAAGCAGGGGTAACGGTGAAAAACTGTTTTTT,CASRQSRGNGEKLFF
TRBV6-4,TRBD1,-,TRBJ1-6,14,TGTGCCAGCAGGCTTGACAGGGGAGATTCACCCCTCCACTTT,CASRLDRGDSPLHF
TRBV5-6,TRBD1,-,TRBJ2-7,16,TGTGCCAGCAGCTTGGGCCCCCCAGGGGGACGATACGAGCAGTACTTC,CASSLGPPGGRYEQYF
TRBV7-9,-,once,TRBJ1-1,14,TGTGCCAGCAGCTTAACAGTAGGTGGTACTGAAGCTTTCTTT,CASSLTVGGTEAFF
TRBV6-5,-,-,TRBJ2-1,15,TGTGCCAGCAGTTACTCCCCTGGACAGTACAATGAGCAGTTCTTC,CASSYSPGQYNEQFF
TRBV7-2,TRBD1,-,TRBJ1-5,14,TGTGCCAGCAGCACGGGACAGAACAATCAGCCCCAGCATTTT,CASSTGQNNQPQHF
TRBV19,-,-,TRBJ1-1,11,TGTGTCTCTGGCAGGGACACTGAAGCTTTCTTT,CVSGRDTEAFF
TRBV5-1,TRBD2,-,TRBJ2-7,14,TGCGCCAGCCGCTGGGGACTAGCGGGGGACGAGCAGTACTTC,CASRWGLAGDEQYF
TRBV18,TRBD1,once,TRBJ2-5,15,TGTGCCAGCTCACCCCCTGGGGGACAGCAAGAGACCCAGTACTTC,CASSPPGGQQETQYF
TRBV7-3,-,-,TRBJ1-1,14,TGTGCCAGCAGCTTATTCGCAGGTCCTGGTGAAGCTTTCTTT,CASSLFAGPGEAFF
TRBV5-4,-,-,TRBJ1-5,16,TGTGCCAGCAGCTTGGGGGGACCTGGGAGCAATCAGCCCCAGCATTTT,CASSLGGPGSNQPQHF
TRBV19,-,-,TRBJ1-5,14,TGTGCCAGTCGTCGTACGGGGGGCCGGGAGCCCCAGCATTTT,CASRRTGGREPQHF
TRBV10-3,TRBD1,-,TRBJ2-7,14,TGTGCCATCAGTAGGACAGGGACCGTCCACGAGCAGTACTTC,CAISRTGTVHEQYF
TRBV9,-,-,TRBJ2-5,15,TGTGCCAGCAGCGTAGCTGCGAGGGGGAGAGAGACCCAGTACTTC,CASSVAARGRETQYF
TRBV3-1/TRBV3-2,-,-,TRBJ1-2,13,TGTGCCAGCAGCCCGCTGGAGGGGAGGGGCTACACCTTC,CASSPLEGRGYTF
TRBV6-6,TRBD1,-,TRBJ1-1,14,TGTGCCAGCAGTTACTTTGACAGGGCCACTGAAGCTTTCTTT,CASSYFDRATEAFF
TRBV6-6,TRBD1,-,TRBJ1-1,13,TGTGCCAGCACCGAAGACAGGGACACTGAAGCTTTCTTT,CASTEDRDTEAFF
TRBV10-2,-,once,TRBJ1-3,16,TGCGCCAGCAGTGAGTCTAGCGGGGACATTGGAAACACCATATATTTT,CASSESSGDIGNTIYF
TRBV28,-,-,TRBJ1-1,12,TGTGCCAGCAGACGAGTGCCGTACGAAGCTTTCTTT,CASRRVPYEAFF
TRBV4-2,-,once,TRBJ2-7,15,TGTGCCAGCAGCCAAGCCGGGACCCACTCATACGAGCAGTACTTC,CASSQAGTHSYEQYF
TRBV7-9,TRBD2,-,TRBJ2-1,16,TGTGCCAGCAGCTTAAGCGGGGGGTTCTCCTACAATGAGCAGTTCTTC,CASSLSGGFSYNEQFF
TRBV28,-,-,TRBJ1-1,13,TGTGCCAGCAGTTTATCAGAGAACACTGAAGCTTTCTTT,CASSLSENTEAFF
TRBV12-5,TRBD1,-,TRBJ1-5,15,TGTGCTAGTGGTTCAGGGACAGGGGTCAATCAGCCCCAGCATTTT,CASGSGTGVNQPQHF
TRBV7-8,TRBD1,-,TRBJ1-5,18,TGTGCCAGCAGCGGCCCGGGACAGGGTCGGTCGGGGAATCAGCCCCAGCATTTT,CASSGPGQGRSGNQPQHF
TRBV7-3,-,-,TRBJ2-1,17,TGTGCCAGCAGCTCTTTGGGAGGGGACAGCTCCTACAATGAGCAGTTCTTC,CASSSLGGDSSYNEQFF
TRBV10-1,TRBD1,few,TRBJ1-5,16,TGCGCCAGCAGTGAGTCGACAGGGGGTAGCAATCAGCCCCAGCATTTT,CASSESTGGSNQPQHF
TRBV19,-,-,TRBJ1-4,13,TGTGCCAGTAGTATCTCGGGGTTGCGAAAACTGTTTTTT,CASSISGLRKLFF
TRBV24-1,-,-,TRBJ2-7,14,TGTGCCACCAGTGATTCTGGGGTCGGCGGCGAGCAGTACTTC,CATSDSGVGGEQYF